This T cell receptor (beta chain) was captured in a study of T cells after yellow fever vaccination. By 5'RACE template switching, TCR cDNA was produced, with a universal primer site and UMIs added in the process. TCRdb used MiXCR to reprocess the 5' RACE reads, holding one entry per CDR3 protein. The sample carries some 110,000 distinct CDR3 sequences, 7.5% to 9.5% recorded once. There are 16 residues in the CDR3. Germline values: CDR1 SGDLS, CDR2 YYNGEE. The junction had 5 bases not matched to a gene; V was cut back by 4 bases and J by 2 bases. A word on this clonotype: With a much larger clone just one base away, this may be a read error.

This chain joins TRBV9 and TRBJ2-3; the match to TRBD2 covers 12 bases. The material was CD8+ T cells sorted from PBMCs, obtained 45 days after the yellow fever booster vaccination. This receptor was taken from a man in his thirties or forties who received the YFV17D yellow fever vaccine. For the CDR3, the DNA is TGTGCCAGCAGCATACTAGCGGGAGGCATCACAGATACGCAGTATTTT. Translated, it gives CASSILAGGITDTQYF.